This T cell receptor beta chain originates from a study of T cell responses to AZD1222 COVID-19 vaccine. Only in-frame clones appear in the TCRdb table, and some are missing; sequencing was by immunoSEQ multiplex PCR. The table has about 140,000 clones, 89% seen once. This CDR3 is built from 13 residues. Germline lookup yields CDR1 KGHDR and CDR2 SFDVKD. The V and J ends lost 9 bases and 4 bases respectively, with 14 bases between them. On this clone: Antigen unknown.

Study-wide points: Donors were chiefly white British, with a greater number of females, and clonal diversity was perhaps underestimated.

This chain uses TRBV24-1 with TRBJ1-1, with D unresolved. The TCR originated in an adult in good health. This sample comprised peripheral blood, obtained on day 0 of AZD1222 vaccination. CDR3 DNA sequence: TGTGCCACCCGGGCAGGTCTAGCCACTGAAGCTTTCTTT. Encoded protein: CATRAGLATEAFF.